This T cell receptor (beta chain) was identified in a study of T cell responses to AZD1222 COVID-19 vaccine listed by TCRdb under 2021. About the full investigation: AZD1222 recipients whose second dose came at about 4 weeks and those whose second dose came at about 12 weeks were combined into one group, since spike-specific TCR depth and breadth did not differ between the two schedules. TCR sequencing covered some 250 trial participants: 200 to 220 given two doses of AZD1222 and around 26 given two doses of MenACWY control vaccine. Trial participants were enrolled into age subgroups of 18-55, 56-69 and 70-plus years, which contained about 150, 27 and 61 TCR-sequenced participants, respectively.

The sample's time point label, in plain terms: baseline before first vaccination. Vaccinee samples came from UK trials COV001 and COV002, including a single-blind randomized controlled phase 2/3 trial of AZD1222 (ChAdOx1 nCoV-19) in healthy adults. For TCRbeta chain sequencing, PBMC samples were collected from trial participants at day 0 and at day 28 after the second dose. Beyond this particular receptor, the publication reports: Because no samples from the day 14 peak response were available, repertoires could be characterized only after the peak T cell response. Vaccine-associated CD4 TCRs spanned the whole spike protein, with dominant responses in regions 160-218 and 743-854. In the small 56-69-year group, the increase in depth fell short of significance, most likely because of low power. Reportedly, almost half of the unique spike-specific TCRs recognized epitopes lying outside the regions that are mutated in the B.1.351 and B.1.1.7 variants. Participants were mostly white British, with more females than males. The authors suggested clonal diversity may have been underestimated. Conclusions about previously exposed vaccinees are limited because only a handful of AZD1222 recipients were SARS-CoV-2 seropositive at baseline. Spike-specific TCR breadth and depth rose significantly after two AZD1222 doses compared with day 0 and with MenACWY recipients.

Notes on this clone: The specificity of this receptor is unknown. No base-level quality is on record; no much larger clone is a single base apart.

The CDR3 regions of human TCRbeta chains were analyzed by immunosequencing. As for the original processing: Repertoire TCRs were matched against a reference library of SARS-CoV-2-specific TCRs generated with the MIRA antigen-specificity platform. Breadth was defined as the fraction of unique TCRs that were SARS-CoV-2-associated. Depth was defined as the fraction of total T cells that were SARS-CoV-2-associated. Using the MIRA data, each spike-specific TCR was assigned both to the spike region to which the TCR was reactive and to a CD4 or CD8 class. Log10-transformed breadth and depth values were compared by one-way ANOVA with Sidak's multiple comparisons tests. The table comes from immuneACCESS by way of TCRdb, which keeps in-frame sequences with V and J called. Part of the clones is missing from these tables; in studies checked, under half for an unresolved V gene and the rest for unknown reasons. The V and J calls and the clone size are those of that table, but D and trimming were determined from the DNA. The sample includes about 91,000 clones, with about 88% observed a single time. Of the sample, about 19% is held by the ten largest clones.

The source of this sequence is an adult in good health. The sample was peripheral blood, taken on day 0 of AZD1222 vaccination.

The CDR3 protein: CATSREGYEQYF. In nucleotides, the sequence is TGTGCCACCAGCAGAGAGGGCTACGAGCAGTACTTC. The chain couples TRBV15 to TRBJ2-7; the D gene cannot be resolved reliably. V was cut back by 0 bases and J by 3 bases, leaving a gap of 3 bases between them. Measured from the cysteine to the phenylalanine, the CDR3 is 12 residues long. Of the read, only the CDR3 DNA is kept; its 36 bases are in frame from base 1. Reading the germline V gene (reference sequence) gives CDR1 LNHNV and CDR2 YYDKDF.